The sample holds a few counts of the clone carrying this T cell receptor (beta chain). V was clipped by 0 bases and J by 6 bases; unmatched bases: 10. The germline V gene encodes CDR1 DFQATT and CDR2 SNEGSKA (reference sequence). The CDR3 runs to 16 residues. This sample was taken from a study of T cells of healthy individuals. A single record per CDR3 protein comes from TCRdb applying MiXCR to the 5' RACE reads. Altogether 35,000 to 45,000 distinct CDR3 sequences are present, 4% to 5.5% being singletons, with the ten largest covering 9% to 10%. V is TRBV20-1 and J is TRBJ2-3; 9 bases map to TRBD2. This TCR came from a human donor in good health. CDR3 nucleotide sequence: TGCAGTGCTAGAGATCCGCTAGCGGGGTCTAGGGATACGCAGTATTTT. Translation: CSARDPLAGSRDTQYF.